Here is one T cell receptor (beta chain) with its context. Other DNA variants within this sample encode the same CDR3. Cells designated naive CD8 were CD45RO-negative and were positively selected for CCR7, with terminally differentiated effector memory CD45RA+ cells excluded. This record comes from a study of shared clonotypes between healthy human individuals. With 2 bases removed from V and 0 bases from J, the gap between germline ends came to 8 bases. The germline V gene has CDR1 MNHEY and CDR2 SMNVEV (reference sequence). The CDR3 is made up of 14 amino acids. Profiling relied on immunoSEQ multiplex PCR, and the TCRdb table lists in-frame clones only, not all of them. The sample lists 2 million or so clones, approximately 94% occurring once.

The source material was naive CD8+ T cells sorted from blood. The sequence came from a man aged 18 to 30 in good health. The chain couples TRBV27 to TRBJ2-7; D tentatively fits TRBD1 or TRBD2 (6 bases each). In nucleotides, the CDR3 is TGTGCCAGCAGTTTACGGGGGCCCTCCTACGAGCAGTACTTC. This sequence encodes CASSLRGPSYEQYF.